The rows below give T cell receptor beta chains drawn from one sample of a study of shared clonotypes between healthy human individuals. Generated by immunoSEQ multiplex PCR, the TCRdb table keeps only in-frame clones and is missing some. This sample has about 2 million clones, with roughly 96% found just once. The source material was naive CD4+ T cells sorted from blood. The receptors stem from a man aged 18 to 29 in good health. Each CDR3 is given with its conserved first and last residue. Each record gives: D gene, J gene, V gene, clone size, CDR3 length, CDR3 DNA, CDR3 protein. A D gene is named only where the DNA matches it firmly. Expanded clones are given a class, and other clones once, few, many or no size at all.

TRBD2 | TRBJ2-2 | TRBV5-4 | . | 17 | TGTGCCAGCAGCTCGGCCACTAGCGGGAGGACCACCGGGGAGCTGTTTTTT | CASSSATSGRTTGELFF
. | TRBJ1-5 | TRBV28 | few | 14 | TGTGCCAGCAGTTTAGGGGGAAGCAATCAGCCCCAGCATTTT | CASSLGGSNQPQHF
TRBD1 | TRBJ1-5 | TRBV6-1 | . | 17 | TGTGCCAGCAGTGACCGAGCATTTGGGACAGAAAATCAGCCCCAGCATTTT | CASSDRAFGTENQPQHF
. | TRBJ2-3 | TRBV5-1 | . | 14 | TGCGCCAGCAGCTTGGACAGGGAAGGAGATACGCAGTATTTT | CASSLDREGDTQYF
. | TRBJ1-6 | TRBV6-7 | . | 14 | TGTGCCAGCAGTTCCGGGGGGGACAATTCACCCCTCCACTTT | CASSSGGDNSPLHF
. | TRBJ2-3 | TRBV30 | . | 12 | TGTGCCTGGAGTGTACTGGCGGATACGCAGTATTTT | CAWSVLADTQYF
. | TRBJ1-2 | TRBV6-5 | . | 12 | TGTGCCAGCCGCGGCGGGATGGGAGGCTACACCTTC | CASRGGMGGYTF
TRBD2 | TRBJ2-3 | TRBV2 | . | 15 | TGTGCCAGCAGCCGGGCGGGGGGGCCCACAGATACGCAGTATTTT | CASSRAGGPTDTQYF
. | TRBJ2-2 | TRBV5-4 | . | 15 | TGTGCCAGCTACCGGGGCAGGGGTAACACCGGGGAGCTGTTTTTT | CASYRGRGNTGELFF
TRBD1 | TRBJ1-4 | TRBV13 | . | 14 | TGTGCCAGCAGCTCGACAGGGGGCAGTGAAAAACTGTTTTTT | CASSSTGGSEKLFF
. | TRBJ1-1 | TRBV6-5 | . | 12 | TGTGCCAGCAGTTATGGGCGCACTGAAGCTTTCTTT | CASSYGRTEAFF
. | TRBJ2-7 | TRBV12-5 | . | 12 | TGTGCTAGTGGCCCGGACACAAACGGGCAGTACTTC | CASGPDTNGQYF